This T cell receptor (beta chain) was sequenced during a study of regulatory T cells in long-lasting Graves disease. Notes on the study in general: Favored gene segments in persistent disease were TRBV28, TRBJ1-2 and TRBJ2-5.

Comment on this clonotype: Its antigen is unknown.

To make TCR beta libraries, researchers used iRepertoire HTBI primers and Arm-PCR of CDR3 regions. Each CDR3 protein is one row after TCRdb ran MiXCR on the multiplex PCR reads. The data contain fewer than 550,000 distinct CDR3 sequences, about 16% of them singletons. This CDR3 is 14 amino acids long. The germline V gene encodes CDR1 SGDLS and CDR2 YYNGEE. V dropped 0 bases and J dropped 2 bases, with 6 bases sitting between them. Time point in this sample: newly diagnosed GD, antithyroid drugs for less than 3 months. RNA isolated from PBMCs was used to make the TCR library. Separately, the same data were catalogued under a study of T cells in Graves' hyperthyroidism and ophthalmopathy.

The chain uses TRBV9 and TRBJ1-3, with a weak D call TRBD1 (5 bases). The TCR originated in a woman aged 18-35 years with Graves disease. Sequencing was performed on peripheral blood mononuclear cells (PBMCs), taken at new diagnosis, from a patient treated with antithyroid drugs. The CDR3 spells CASSVGQPGNTIYF. The CDR3 DNA sequence: TGTGCCAGCAGCGTAGGACAGCCTGGAAACACCATATATTTT.